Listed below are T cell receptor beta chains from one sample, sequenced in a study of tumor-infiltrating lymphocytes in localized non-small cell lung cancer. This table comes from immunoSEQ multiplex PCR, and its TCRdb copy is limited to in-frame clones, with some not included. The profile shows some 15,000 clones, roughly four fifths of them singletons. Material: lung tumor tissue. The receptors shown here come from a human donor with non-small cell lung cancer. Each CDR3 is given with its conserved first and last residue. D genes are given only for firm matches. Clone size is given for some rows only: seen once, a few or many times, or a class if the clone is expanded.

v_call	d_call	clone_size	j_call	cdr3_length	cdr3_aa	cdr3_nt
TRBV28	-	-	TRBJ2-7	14	CASSPVGSDEPQYF	TGTGCCAGCAGTCCCGTGGGGAGCGACGAGCCGCAGTACTTC
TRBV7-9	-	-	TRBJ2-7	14	CASSLRDGFYEQYF	TGTGCCAGCAGCTTAAGAGACGGATTCTACGAGCAGTACTTC
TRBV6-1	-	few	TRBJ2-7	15	CASCFLGDYSYEQYF	TGTGCCAGCTGCTTTTTGGGGGATTACTCCTACGAGCAGTACTTC
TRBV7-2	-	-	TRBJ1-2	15	CASSSYMLRFYGYTF	TGTGCCAGCAGCTCTTACATGCTACGGTTCTATGGCTACACCTTC
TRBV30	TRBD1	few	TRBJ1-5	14	CAWARGLGNQPQHF	TGTGCCTGGGCCAGGGGGCTTGGCAATCAGCCCCAGCATTTT
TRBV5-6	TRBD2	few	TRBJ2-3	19	CASSALSGASGRDADTQYF	TGTGCCAGCAGCGCCCTCTCCGGGGCTAGCGGGAGGGACGCAGATACGCAGTATTTT
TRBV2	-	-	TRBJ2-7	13	CASSEWTLGEQYF	TGTGCCAGCAGTGAATGGACCCTCGGCGAGCAGTACTTC
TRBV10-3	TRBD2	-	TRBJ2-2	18	CAISKSGTSGRNTGELFF	TGTGCCATCAGCAAATCCGGGACTAGCGGGAGGAACACCGGGGAGCTGTTTTTT
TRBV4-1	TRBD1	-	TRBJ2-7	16	CASSLQAAGGPHEQYF	TGCGCCAGCAGCCTCCAGGCGGCAGGGGGCCCCCACGAGCAGTACTTC
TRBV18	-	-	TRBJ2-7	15	CASSPEAGGDYEQYF	TGTGCCAGCTCACCCGAGGCAGGGGGGGACTACGAGCAGTACTTC
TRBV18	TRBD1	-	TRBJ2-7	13	CASSQQTGGEQYF	TGTGCCAGCTCTCAGCAGACAGGGGGCGAGCAGTACTTC
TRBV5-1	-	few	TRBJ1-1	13	CASSRQGDTEAFF	TGCGCCAGCAGCAGGCAAGGAGACACTGAAGCTTTCTTT
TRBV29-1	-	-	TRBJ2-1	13	CSVEARSGDEQFF	TGCAGCGTTGAAGCACGCTCAGGCGATGAGCAGTTCTTC
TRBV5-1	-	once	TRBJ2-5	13	CASSLDRQETQYF	TGCGCCAGCAGCTTGGATAGACAAGAGACCCAGTACTTC
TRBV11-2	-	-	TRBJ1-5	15	CASSLGQGKGQPQHF	TGTGCCAGCAGCTTAGGGCAGGGTAAAGGGCAGCCCCAGCATTTT
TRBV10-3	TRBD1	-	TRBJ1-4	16	CAISEPSGTGPEKLFF	TGTGCCATCAGTGAGCCCTCCGGGACAGGGCCCGAAAAACTGTTTTTT
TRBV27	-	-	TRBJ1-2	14	CASHISGGGYGYTF	TGTGCCAGCCATATATCGGGGGGAGGCTATGGCTACACCTTC
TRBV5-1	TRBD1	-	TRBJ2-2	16	CASSLAGTGATGELFF	TGCGCCAGCAGCTTGGCCGGGACAGGGGCCACCGGGGAGCTGTTTTTT
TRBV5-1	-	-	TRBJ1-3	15	CASRPQVSSGNTIYF	TGCGCCAGCAGACCACAGGTATCGTCTGGAAACACCATATATTTT
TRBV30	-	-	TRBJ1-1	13	CAWKPGGVGEAFF	TGTGCCTGGAAGCCGGGGGGCGTTGGAGAAGCTTTCTTT
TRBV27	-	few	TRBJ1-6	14	CASSFRQNNSPLHF	TGTGCCAGCAGTTTTAGGCAGAATAATTCACCCCTCCACTTT
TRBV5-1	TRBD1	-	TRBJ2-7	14	CASSPEGTAYEQYF	TGCGCCAGCAGCCCGGAAGGGACAGCCTACGAGCAGTACTTC
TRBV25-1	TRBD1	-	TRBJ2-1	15	CASVPWDSGYNEQFF	TGTGCCAGCGTCCCATGGGACAGCGGCTACAATGAGCAGTTCTTC
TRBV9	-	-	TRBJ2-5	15	CASSATSGTGETQYF	TGTGCCAGCAGCGCCACTTCGGGAACAGGGGAGACCCAGTACTTC
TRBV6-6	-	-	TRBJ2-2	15	CASNRAAGATGELFF	TGTGCCAGCAATCGGGCGGCAGGGGCAACCGGGGAGCTGTTTTTT
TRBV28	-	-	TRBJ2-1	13	CASSSHQNNEQFF	TGTGCCAGCAGTTCACACCAAAACAATGAGCAGTTCTTC
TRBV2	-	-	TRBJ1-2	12	CASSTGGDGYTF	TGTGCCAGCTCCACGGGGGGCGATGGCTACACCTTC
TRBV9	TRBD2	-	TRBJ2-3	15	CASSVGTSDRGAQYF	TGTGCCAGCAGCGTAGGGACTAGCGACCGGGGGGCGCAGTATTTT
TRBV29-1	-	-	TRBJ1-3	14	CSVGTDFSGNTIYF	TGCAGCGTTGGTACAGATTTCTCTGGAAACACCATATATTTT
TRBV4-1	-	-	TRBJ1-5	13	CASSPAGTQPQHF	TGCGCCAGCAGCCCAGCGGGCACTCAGCCCCAGCATTTT
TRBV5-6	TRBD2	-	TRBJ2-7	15	CASSLGLAGSYEQYF	TGTGCCAGCAGCTTGGGACTAGCGGGATCCTACGAGCAGTACTTC
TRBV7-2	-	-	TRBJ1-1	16	CASSLAQGRGNTEAFF	TGTGCCAGCAGCTTAGCGCAGGGCCGTGGGAACACTGAAGCTTTCTTT
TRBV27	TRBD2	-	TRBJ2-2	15	CASSISGRNTGELFF	TGTGCCAGCAGCATTAGCGGGAGGAACACCGGGGAGCTGTTTTTT
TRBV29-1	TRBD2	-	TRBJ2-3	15	CSVTAGTSGGNTQYF	TGCAGCGTAACTGCCGGGACTAGCGGGGGCAATACGCAGTATTTT
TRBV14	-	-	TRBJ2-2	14	CASSQGRATGELFF	TGTGCCAGCAGCCAAGGCAGGGCCACCGGGGAGCTGTTTTTT
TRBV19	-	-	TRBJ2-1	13	CASSLARYNEQFF	TGTGCCAGTAGCCTGGCCCGTTACAATGAGCAGTTCTTC
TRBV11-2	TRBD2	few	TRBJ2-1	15	CASSKRGGPYNEQFF	TGTGCCAGCAGCAAGCGGGGGGGCCCCTACAATGAGCAGTTCTTC
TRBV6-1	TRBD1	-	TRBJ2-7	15	CASSEEGTGYYEQYF	TGTGCCAGCAGTGAAGAGGGGACAGGGTACTACGAGCAGTACTTC
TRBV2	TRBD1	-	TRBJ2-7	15	CASSEGKGGMYEQYF	TGTGCCAGCAGTGAAGGGAAAGGGGGCATGTACGAGCAGTACTTC
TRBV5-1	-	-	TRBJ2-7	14	CASSATPPSYEQYF	TGCGCCAGCAGTGCTACACCTCCGTCCTACGAGCAGTACTTC
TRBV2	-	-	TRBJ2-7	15	CASSEVYRRPGVQYF	TGTGCCAGCAGTGAAGTGTACAGGCGCCCTGGGGTGCAGTACTTC
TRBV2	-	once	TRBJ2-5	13	CASNKLAGETQYF	TGTGCCAGCAACAAACTAGCTGGGGAGACCCAGTACTTC
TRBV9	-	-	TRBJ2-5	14	CASASGGTTETQYF	TGTGCCAGCGCGAGTGGAGGGACCACAGAGACCCAGTACTTC
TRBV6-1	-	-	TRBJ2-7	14	CASSEERDLYEQYF	TGTGCCAGCAGTGAGGAACGCGACCTCTACGAGCAGTACTTC
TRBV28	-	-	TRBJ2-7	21	CASSPLYSTGATSGGAYEQYF	TGTGCCAGCAGTCCACTATATTCGACAGGGGCTACTAGCGGAGGGGCCTACGAGCAGTACTTC
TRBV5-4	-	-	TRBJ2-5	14	CASSSQGTGETQYF	TGTGCCAGCAGCTCTCAAGGGACGGGCGAGACCCAGTACTTC
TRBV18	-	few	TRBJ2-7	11	CASYLLEEQYF	TGTGCCAGCTACCTCCTTGAAGAGCAGTACTTC
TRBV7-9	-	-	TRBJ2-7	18	CASSPIDGTDPNSYEQYF	TGTGCCAGCAGCCCTATCGACGGGACCGACCCTAACTCCTACGAGCAGTACTTC
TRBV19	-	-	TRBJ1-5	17	CASTSRQGGFGNQPQHF	TGTGCCAGTACCTCACGTCAAGGGGGGTTTGGCAATCAGCCCCAGCATTTT
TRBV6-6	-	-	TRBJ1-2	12	CASSSTEDGYTF	TGTGCCAGCAGTTCTACTGAGGATGGCTACACCTTC
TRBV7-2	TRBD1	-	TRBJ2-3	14	CASSFQGGTDTQYF	TGTGCCAGCAGCTTTCAGGGGGGCACAGATACGCAGTATTTT
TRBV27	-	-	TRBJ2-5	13	CASSFSSLETQYF	TGTGCCAGCAGTTTCTCATCTTTGGAGACCCAGTACTTC